This TCR beta chain derives from a study of CD8+ T cells in alopecia areata (dated by TCRdb to the late 2010s). Describing the broader study: Treated patients were enrolled in an open-label pilot trial of oral tofacitinib at 5 to 10 mg twice daily for moderate-to-severe alopecia areata. Tofacitinib was given for 6 to 18 months, followed by 6 months of follow-up off drug to assess delayed response and recurrence. The SALT score, which quantifies the percentage of affected scalp surface area, was used to measure disease severity in treated patients. The study used high-throughput TCRbeta sequencing to examine T cell clonal expansion in alopecia areata, in both the C3H/HeJ mouse model and human patients. On the human side, TCRbeta sequencing was run on scalp tissue and on sorted CD4+ and CD8+ peripheral blood T cells from healthy controls and from alopecia areata patients with either patchy or totalis/universalis disease. Biopsies were taken from tofacitinib-treated patients at baseline and at 4 and 24 weeks of treatment, and a later scalp biopsy was taken in several of the tofacitinib-treated patients. Scalp clonality was compared among normal scalp (n=4), patchy alopecia areata scalp (n=8), and alopecia totalis/universalis scalp (n=8). The RNA source kit depended on sample type: the PAXgene miRNA kit for fixed scalp, the miRNeasy kit for PBMCs, and the RNeasy kit for mouse skin. TCRbeta CDR3 regions were amplified by immunoSEQ multiplex PCR with 35 Vbeta forward and 13 Jbeta reverse primers. What the work shows at the level of the full study, not this receptor alone: TCR sequences shared between patients were less clear than in mice, possibly partly because of HLA diversity in the patient population. Tofacitinib significantly lowered scalp clonality and the number of expanded CD8+ clones among the top 100 scalp clones. The treated cohort was small, with a single nonresponder, so links between baseline CD8+ expansion and response need larger studies. Resident alphabeta T cells in normal human skin are also sequenced, complicating scalp TCR repertoire analysis, unlike mouse skin dominated by gammadelta T cells. Higher clonality and more expanded CD8+ clones were observed in lesional scalp than in normal scalp, particularly in alopecia totalis/universalis, a finding suggestive of antigenic drive. During tofacitinib treatment, many expanded lesional clones stuck around in both scalp and blood, and this persistence may partly explain why relapse happens after treatment is stopped.

The label giving this sample's time point can be read as: less than five weeks on oral tofacitinib. This specimen's treatment or condition label, interpreted: oral pan-JAK inhibitor, 5-10 mg twice daily. Lesional scalp punch biopsies and peripheral blood were obtained from alopecia areata patients. PBMCs were isolated by density centrifugation and stained for CD3, CD4 and CD8, after which CD4+ and CD8+ T cells were sorted on a FACSAria. This clone has just one count. Its antigen remains unidentified. Per-nucleotide qualities are absent, and no much larger clonotype sits a single base away. The germline V gene gives CDR1 as SQVTM and CDR2 as ANQGSEA. The CDR3 holds 15 amino acids from the cysteine to the phenylalanine. The CDR3 DNA has 45 bases and is translated from base 1. Deletion took 4 bases off V and 0 bases off J, with a span of 13 bases between the germline ends. The library came from the immunoSEQ multiplex PCR assay. For TCR sequencing, RNA was extracted from every sample and reverse transcribed into cDNA to serve as template. First-strand cDNA was synthesized with SuperScript III using a 2:1 mix of oligo-dT and random hexamers. A synthetic immune receptor repertoire was used to assess amplification bias, and residual bias was removed computationally. For the original study's pipeline: After raw reads were preprocessed to remove errors, the CDR3 was defined following IMGT conventions as running from the conserved cysteine to phenylalanine. Clonality was computed by normalizing Shannon entropy by log2 of the number of productive unique TCRs and subtracting the result from 1. Whether each scalp clone was CD4 or CD8 was inferred by checking scalp TCRbeta sequences against the CD4 and CD8 repertoires from sorted blood. TCRdb mirrors the immuneACCESS table, restricted to in-frame sequences. Some clones are absent from its copies; in checked studies, under half trace to an unresolved V gene, and the reason for the others is unknown. D and trimming come from the DNA, and the V and J calls and clone size come from that table. The sample table holds about 220,000 clones, of which around three fifths were seen once. The ten largest clones capture approximately 1.4% of the sample.

The input for sequencing was CD4+ T cells sorted from blood, taken at week 4, from a patient treated with tofacitinib. Recombination joined TRBV29-1 with TRBJ2-1; confidence is insufficient to name the D gene. This clonotype was sampled from a human donor with alopecia areata. The CDR3 region reads CSVASGSASYNEQFF. In nucleotide form, the sequence is TGCAGCGTTGCGTCTGGCTCTGCCTCCTACAATGAGCAGTTCTTC.